This T cell receptor (beta chain) is drawn from a study of OX40 agonist ivuxolimab in advanced cancers. The protocol was immunoSEQ multiplex PCR, while the TCRdb copy is restricted to in-frame clones and leaves out a portion. The sample yields tens of thousands of clones, more than 70% seen once. The V segment lost 1 base and the J segment 3 bases; nucleotides outside the gene matches: 8. Germline-derived CDR1 and CDR2 are MGHRA and YSYEKL. This CDR3 has 17 amino acids. Source: CD4+ or CD8+ T cells sorted from blood, taken in a trial of the OX40 agonist ivuxolimab. The origin of this receptor is an adult with an advanced solid tumor such as melanoma, head and neck, liver or kidney cancer. V gene TRBV4-1 combines with J gene TRBJ2-3, with 9 bases matching TRBD2. CDR3: CASSQGGSGSITDTQYF. The CDR3 bases are TGCGCCAGCAGCCAAGGTGGTAGCGGGAGTATTACAGATACGCAGTATTTT.